The 27 T cell receptor beta chains listed next were all sequenced from one sample in a study of persistence of HIV-infected CD4 T cells. Their recognized antigens are unknown. Anti-CD3/anti-CD28 beads served as a nonspecific positive control stimulus. CD4+ T cells upregulating both CD40 ligand and CD69 were sorted as responding cells. The libraries were made with immunoSEQ version 4 in survey mode. The assay was immunoSEQ multiplex PCR, and TCRdb's table has in-frame clones only and misses some. This table has 35,000 to 45,000 clones, about nine tenths appearing once. The sample here was CD4+ T cells sorted from PBMCs after approximately 18-hour stimulation, taken from a patient who received antiretroviral therapy. Every receptor here comes from an adult woman with HIV who was CMV-seropositive.

The genes are TRBV28 and TRBJ2-3; 9 bases are a match to TRBD1. The length of the CDR3 is 14 residues. V lost 5 bases to trimming and J lost 14 bases; unmatched junction nucleotides: 14. Germline V gives CDR1 MDHEN, CDR2 SYDVKM. CDR3 amino acids: CASSPSLRGQGWYF. In DNA, the CDR3 is TGTGCCAGCAGTCCCTCCCTCCGAGGACAGGGGTGGTATTTT.

This rearrangement joins TRBV29-1 to TRBJ1-1; TRBD1 is a possible D gene (6 bases). V lost 4 bases and J 0 bases, leaving 9 bases between the germline ends. The CDR3 consists of 13 residues. In germline, CDR1 is SQVTM, CDR2 ANQGSEA. The CDR3 protein is CSVGTGLNTEAFF. In DNA, the CDR3 is TGCAGCGTTGGAACAGGGTTGAACACTGAAGCTTTCTTT.

V and J are TRBV2 and TRBJ1-1, with D perhaps TRBD1 (6 bases). The CDR3 is made up of 19 amino acids. V lost 7 bases to trimming and J lost 0 bases, with 27 bases between them. Per the germline V gene, CDR1 is SNHLY and CDR2 is FYNNEI. The DNA for the CDR3 is TGTGCCAGCACCCGAAGAAGGGAGACAGTTGGGGGCTTGAACACTGAAGCTTTCTTT. Translation: CASTRRRETVGGLNTEAFF.

The chain combines TRBV19 with TRBJ1-1; D not certain. Germline V gene sequence: CDR1 LNHDA, CDR2 SQIVND (reference sequence). CDR3 length equals 14 residues. V dropped 3 bases and J dropped 0 bases, with 8 bases sitting between them. The CDR3 is CASSINSLNTEAFF. In nucleotides, the CDR3 is TGTGCCAGTAGTATCAACAGCCTGAACACTGAAGCTTTCTTT.

The V gene is TRBV5-4, the J gene TRBJ2-4, with 7 positions matching TRBD1. Germline trimming cut 5 bases from V and 6 bases from J; bases unmatched to any gene: 5. The CDR3 totals 13 residues. The germline CDR1 and CDR2 sequences are SGHNT and YYREEE (reference sequence). CDR3 DNA: TGTGCCAGCAGTAGCCCAGGGGGAAACATTCAGTACTTC. Its translation: CASSSPGGNIQYF.

V is TRBV5-3 and J is TRBJ1-2, with D unresolved. TRBV5-3 carries the ORF label, with uncertain function. This CDR3 spans 16 amino acids. Trimming shortened V by 4 bases and J by 8 bases, and 24 bases separated the two germline ends. In DNA form, the CDR3 reads TGTGCCAGAAGCACCTGGCGGGAGGAAAAGGTAGAGGGCTACACCTTC. It specifies CARSTWREEKVEGYTF.

Only one count was recorded for this clone. This chain links TRBV10-3 with TRBJ2-7, with D perhaps TRBD1 (5 bases). The CDR3 loop spans 14 amino acids. V was cut by 0 bases and J by 7 bases, with 13 bases left in between. CDR1 is ENHRY, CDR2 SYGVKD, per germline. The CDR3 bases are TGTGCCATCAGTGAGTCTCTAGGGGCCCGGGAGCAGTACGTC. As protein: CAISESLGAREQYV.

The V and J genes are TRBV7-2 and TRBJ1-3; a possible D gene is TRBD1 (5 bases). Germline CDR1 is SGHTA and CDR2 is FQGNSA. Trimming removed 3 bases at V and 2 bases at J, with 14 bases between. The CDR3 is made up of 16 amino acids. CDR3 loop: CASSLAGVSPGNTIYF. CDR3 DNA sequence: TGTGCCAGCAGCTTGGCGGGGGTTAGTCCTGGAAACACCATATATTTT.

The chain links TRBV7-3 to TRBJ1-1, with no clear D. CDR3 length equals 13 residues. Trimming left V 2 bases short and J 0 bases short, with 4 bases between. CDR1 SGHTA and CDR2 FQGTGA come from the germline V gene. The CDR3 nucleotides are TGTGCCAGCAGCTTAGAGATGAACACTGAAGCTTTCTTT. Translation: CASSLEMNTEAFF.

V and J are TRBV5-3 and TRBJ1-6; 7 positions match TRBD1. TRBV5-3 is annotated as an ORF whose role is uncertain. This CDR3 is 12 amino acids long. This CDR3 reads CARGRPDSPLHF. The CDR3 DNA reads as TGTGCAAGGGGGCGGCCAGATTCACCCCTCCACTTT.

This chain uses TRBV12-3 or TRBV12-4 with TRBJ1-2; D not certain. Trimming removed 3 bases from V and 0 bases from J, with 5 bases in between. The CDR3 is 13 residues long. Written as DNA, the CDR3 is TGTGCCAGCAGTTTGCTACCTAACTATGGCTACACCTTC. This encodes CASSLLPNYGYTF.

J is TRBJ2-6 and V is TRBV27; D ambiguous. Germline values: CDR1 MNHEY, CDR2 SMNVEV (reference sequence). The CDR3 contains 16 residues. Trimming took 3 bases from V and 2 from J, leaving 11 bases between them. CDR3 DNA sequence: TGTGCCAGCAGTTTTCTTCCATTGACTGGGGCCAACGTCCTGACTTTC. Translating it yields CASSFLPLTGANVLTF.

V usage is TRBV18 and J usage is TRBJ1-3, with unresolved D. In germline, CDR1 is KGHSH, CDR2 LQKENI. Trimming pared 2 bases from V and 2 bases from J, leaving 10 bases between. This CDR3 has 15 amino acids. CDR3 sequence (DNA): TGTGCCAGCTCACCAGGGGTGGCAGCTGGAAACACCATATATTTT. Translating it yields CASSPGVAAGNTIYF.

The chain's CDR3 is CASSRYNQPQHF. In DNA form, the CDR3 reads TGTGCCAGCAGCCGTTACAATCAGCCCCAGCATTTT. The chain employs TRBV7-8 and TRBJ1-5, with D unclear. Germline V gene lookup returns CDR1 SGHVS and CDR2 FQNEAQ. The V end lost 5 bases, the J end lost 3 bases, and 5 bases lay between the germline ends. The CDR3 totals 12 residues.

This clone was seen only a few times. The chain joins TRBV4-2 to TRBJ2-1; no definite D call. V dropped 3 bases and J dropped 0 bases, with 12 bases sitting between them. CDR1 and CDR2 (germline): LGHNA, YNFKEQ. The CDR3 has 16 residues. The DNA of the CDR3 is TGTGCCAGCAGCCAGCAAACGGGTCCCTCCTACAATGAGCAGTTCTTC. This translates into CASSQQTGPSYNEQFF.

The chain combines TRBV2 with TRBJ1-2, with D hard to call. CDR1 is SNHLY and CDR2 is FYNNEI in the germline V gene. Trimming removed 0 bases at V and 8 bases at J, with 4 bases between. The CDR3 extends over 11 amino acids. The CDR3 reads CASSEAAGYTF. CDR3 nucleotide sequence: TGTGCCAGCAGTGAAGCGGCGGGCTACACCTTC.

The chain links TRBV6-4 to TRBJ2-5, with 8 positions matching TRBD1. Germline values: CDR1 MRHNA, CDR2 SNTAGT. This CDR3 region has 13 residues. Losses at the gene ends were 8 bases for V and 2 bases for J; bases not matched to a gene: 4. The DNA of the CDR3 is TGTGCCAGCTCCCGGACAGGGCAAGAGACCCAGTACTTC. Protein product: CASSRTGQETQYF.

Of note for this clone: At one boundary the junction diverges from the germline segment, which might be a read error. The rearrangement uses TRBV30 and TRBJ2-1; D not certain. Germline-derived CDR1 and CDR2 are GTSNPN and SVGIG (reference sequence). The CDR3 has 11 residues. The CDR3 here is CAWGVSNEQFF. The CDR3 nucleotides read TGTGCCTGGGGTGTTAGCAATGAGCAGTTCTTC.

This chain links TRBV5-1 with TRBJ2-3; TRBD2 aligns across 12 bases. Germline V gene data show CDR1 as SGHRS and CDR2 as YFSETQ. V dropped 2 bases and J dropped 4; count of bases not matched to a gene: 8. The CDR3 contains 17 residues. The CDR3 region is CASSLAPSGGGSDTQYF. CDR3 DNA: TGCGCCAGCAGCTTAGCCCCTAGCGGGGGGGGATCAGATACGCAGTATTTT.

The chain couples TRBV14 to TRBJ2-1, with D maybe TRBD2 (5 bases). The CDR3 length is 12 residues. The germline V and J ends were trimmed by 4 bases and 7 bases, with 8 bases remaining between them. CDR1 SGHDN and CDR2 FVKESK come from the germline V gene. CDR3 amino acids: CASSPTGNEQFF. CDR3 nucleotides: TGTGCCAGCAGCCCAACGGGGAATGAGCAGTTCTTC.

V gene TRBV3-1 (or the pseudogene TRBV3-2) combines with J gene TRBJ1-1; D remains ambiguous. Trimming stripped 4 bases from V and 0 bases from J, with 6 bases between. Germline V gene lookup returns CDR1 LGHDT and CDR2 YNNKEL (reference sequence). This CDR3 contains 13 residues. CDR3 in amino acids: CASSLDLNTEAFF. The CDR3 DNA is TGTGCCAGCAGCCTGGACCTGAACACTGAAGCTTTCTTT.

This sequence joins TRBV7-9 and TRBJ1-1; 11 bases map to TRBD1. Germline CDR1 is SEHNR and CDR2 is FQNEAQ (reference sequence). This CDR3 spans 16 amino acids. V shed 2 bases and J 4 bases; nucleotides not matched to a gene: 6. CDR3 sequence reads: CASSLSGTGGGTEAFF. DNA of the CDR3: TGTGCCAGCAGCTTATCCGGGACAGGGGGGGGCACTGAAGCTTTCTTT.

CDR3 nucleotide sequence: TGTGCCAGCAGCGCCAAAGCCGGGACTACGCAGTATTTT. This gives the protein CASSAKAGTTQYF. The V and J genes are TRBV7-3 and TRBJ2-3; D tentatively reads TRBD1 or TRBD2 (5 bases each). The CDR3 covers 13 residues. Germline V gene lookup returns CDR1 SGHTA and CDR2 FQGTGA. V shed 5 bases and J shed 8 bases, with 14 bases lying between them.

The rearrangement uses TRBV15 and TRBJ1-1; 12 bases line up with TRBD1. CDR1 is LNHNV, CDR2 YYDKDF, per germline (reference sequence). V trimming: 4 bases; J trimming: 6 bases; junction bases outside the gene matches: 6. The CDR3 sequence is 15 residues long. In DNA, the CDR3 is TGTGCCACCAGCACATCGGGACAGGGGGCATCTGAAGCTTTCTTT. Translation gives CATSTSGQGASEAFF.

The chain employs TRBV3-1 (or the pseudogene TRBV3-2) and TRBJ1-1; D is unclear. V was shortened by 1 base and J by 1 base, with 10 bases between the two germline ends. This CDR3 contains 15 residues. Per the germline V gene, CDR1 is LGHDT and CDR2 is YNNKEL (reference sequence). CDR3 region: CASSQAISPNTEAFF. The CDR3, as DNA: TGTGCCAGCAGCCAAGCGATCAGTCCGAACACTGAAGCTTTCTTT.

The chain joins TRBV7-3 to TRBJ2-1, with 7 bases that match TRBD2. CDR1 SGHTA and CDR2 FQGTGA come from the germline V gene. V shed 3 bases, J shed 5 bases, and the junction held 10 bases outside the gene matches. The CDR3 runs to 16 residues. The CDR3 protein is CASSFLPGLGNNEQFF. The DNA of the CDR3 is TGTGCCAGCAGCTTCCTCCCCGGACTAGGGAACAATGAGCAGTTCTTC.

V usage is TRBV6-5 and J usage is TRBJ1-3, with D unclear. Trimming pared 6 bases from V and 8 bases from J, leaving 8 bases between. Germline loops: CDR1 MNHEY, CDR2 SVGAGI. This CDR3 is built from 11 residues. CDR3 region: CASRRRDTIYF. The CDR3 coding sequence is TGTGCCAGCAGGAGGAGGGACACCATATATTTT.